This entry features one T cell receptor (beta chain) sequence. Its antigen is not identified. The sample originates from a study of beta chain features in type 1 diabetes. Study findings and constraints: When Type 1 diabetes patients were examined, their TCRB CDR3s proved moderately but significantly shorter in all four CD4+ subsets.

The CDR3 runs 16 residues. Expressed TCRB transcripts were sequenced, since all the RNA that had been isolated was reverse transcribed. Assay: immunoSEQ multiplex PCR; the TCRdb copy retains only in-frame clones and omits some. The table lists some 640,000 clones, more than 12% of them singletons, with approximately 0.039% in the top ten. The sequenced sample was naive CD4+ T cells from blood. The chain has TRBV21-1 and TRBJ1-4. TRBV21-1 represents a pseudogene. The receptor comes from a man aged 18 to 30 with type 1 diabetes. The CDR3 loop reads CASSSVVRGDWEKLFF. CDR3 sequence (DNA): TGTGCCAGCAGCAGCGTGGTTAGGGGGGATTGGGAAAAACTGTTTTTT.